These T cell receptor beta chains were read from a single sample in a study of early T cells in non-severe SARS-CoV-2 infection. TCRdb redid the calling of the 5' RACE reads with MiXCR, one entry per CDR3 protein. The table shows 100,000 to 130,000 distinct CDR3 sequences, with around 10% occurring only once. Input material: whole blood. These receptors all come from an adult who was a healthcare worker with PCR-confirmed SARS-CoV-2 infection or an uninfected control (not recorded which). CDR3s include the opening cysteine and the closing phenylalanine or tryptophan. A D gene is named only where the DNA matches it firmly. Not all rows give a size; the values are once, few, many and, for expanded clones, a class.

D gene: TRBD2
J gene: TRBJ2-1
V gene: TRBV11-2
CDR3 length: 18
clone size: .
CDR3 DNA: TGTGCCAGCAGCTTAATCTTCGGGACTAGCGGGGTGTACAATGAGCAGTTCTTC
CDR3 protein: CASSLIFGTSGVYNEQFF

D gene: .
J gene: TRBJ2-6
V gene: TRBV12-3/TRBV12-4
CDR3 length: 14
clone size: many
CDR3 DNA: TGTGCCAGCGGCCTTCACTCTGGGGCCAACGTCCTGACTTTC
CDR3 protein: CASGLHSGANVLTF

D gene: .
J gene: TRBJ2-5
V gene: TRBV29-1
CDR3 length: 13
clone size: .
CDR3 DNA: TGCAGCGTTGGACAGGGCGGGGAAGAGACCCAGTACTTC
CDR3 protein: CSVGQGGEETQYF

D gene: .
J gene: TRBJ2-2
V gene: TRBV29-1
CDR3 length: 12
clone size: few
CDR3 DNA: TGCAGCGTTGGTGGTAGAACCGGGGAGCTGTTTTTT
CDR3 protein: CSVGGRTGELFF

D gene: TRBD2
J gene: TRBJ2-3
V gene: TRBV10-3
CDR3 length: 14
clone size: .
CDR3 DNA: TGTGCCATCAGTGAGGCGGGGGACACAGATACGCAGTATTTT
CDR3 protein: CAISEAGDTDTQYF

D gene: TRBD2
J gene: TRBJ2-1
V gene: TRBV9
CDR3 length: 15
clone size: .
CDR3 DNA: TGTGCCAGCAGCCCGAGCGGGAGGGCTCAGAATGAGCAGTTCTTC
CDR3 protein: CASSPSGRAQNEQFF

D gene: TRBD2
J gene: TRBJ2-1
V gene: TRBV7-6
CDR3 length: 13
clone size: many
CDR3 DNA: TGTGCCAGTACTAGCGACCACTACAATGAGCAGTTCTTC
CDR3 protein: CASTSDHYNEQFF

D gene: TRBD2
J gene: TRBJ2-3
V gene: TRBV27
CDR3 length: 15
clone size: .
CDR3 DNA: TGTGCCAGCACCCCGGGGACTAGCGGGAGCAGGACGCAGTATTTT
CDR3 protein: CASTPGTSGSRTQYF

D gene: .
J gene: TRBJ2-3
V gene: TRBV20-1
CDR3 length: 14
clone size: .
CDR3 DNA: TGCAGTGCTAGGACTCGGGACTCCACAGATACGCAGTATTTT
CDR3 protein: CSARTRDSTDTQYF

D gene: .
J gene: TRBJ2-1
V gene: TRBV7-9
CDR3 length: 11
clone size: few
CDR3 DNA: TGTGCCAGCAGCTTCCATGATGAGCAGTTCTTC
CDR3 protein: CASSFHDEQFF

D gene: TRBD1
J gene: TRBJ2-7
V gene: TRBV5-1
CDR3 length: 16
clone size: .
CDR3 DNA: TGCGCCAGCAGCCCCGGACAGGGGGCCCATGTAGACGAGCAGTACTTC
CDR3 protein: CASSPGQGAHVDEQYF

D gene: TRBD1
J gene: TRBJ2-7
V gene: TRBV20-1
CDR3 length: 15
clone size: medium-sized
CDR3 DNA: TGCAGTGCGTCGCCGGGACAGGGTAATTCCTACGAGCAGTACTTC
CDR3 protein: CSASPGQGNSYEQYF

D gene: TRBD1
J gene: TRBJ1-1
V gene: TRBV30
CDR3 length: 13
clone size: few
CDR3 DNA: TGTGCCTGGCGCCGGGACAGGGTTACCGAAGCTTTCTTT
CDR3 protein: CAWRRDRVTEAFF

D gene: .
J gene: TRBJ2-7
V gene: TRBV5-1
CDR3 length: 12
clone size: .
CDR3 DNA: TGCACCAGCACCAACAAACCGTACGAGCAGTACTTC
CDR3 protein: CTSTNKPYEQYF

D gene: .
J gene: TRBJ2-1
V gene: TRBV29-1
CDR3 length: 13
clone size: .
CDR3 DNA: TGCAGCGTTGTAAGACTTCCCTACAATGAGCAGTTCTTC
CDR3 protein: CSVVRLPYNEQFF

D gene: .
J gene: TRBJ2-2
V gene: TRBV5-4
CDR3 length: 15
clone size: few
CDR3 DNA: TGTGCCAGCAGCTTGGCCGGGGCGAACACCGGGGAGCTGTTTTTT
CDR3 protein: CASSLAGANTGELFF

D gene: TRBD1
J gene: TRBJ2-5
V gene: TRBV24-1
CDR3 length: 16
clone size: few
CDR3 DNA: TGTGCCACCAGTGCCCCGGGACAGGGCGTCCGGGAGACCCAGTACTTC
CDR3 protein: CATSAPGQGVRETQYF

D gene: .
J gene: TRBJ1-1
V gene: TRBV7-9
CDR3 length: 15
clone size: many
CDR3 DNA: TGTGCCAGCAGCTTAGCACAAGGCAGGAACACTGAAGCTTTCTTT
CDR3 protein: CASSLAQGRNTEAFF

D gene: TRBD2
J gene: TRBJ2-1
V gene: TRBV5-6
CDR3 length: 15
clone size: .
CDR3 DNA: TGTGCCAGCAGCCGGGGGACTAGCGGGAACAATGAGCAGTTCTTC
CDR3 protein: CASSRGTSGNNEQFF

D gene: .
J gene: TRBJ2-7
V gene: TRBV28
CDR3 length: 16
clone size: .
CDR3 DNA: TGTGCCAGCAGTTCCCAACTCCCCCCGGACCCCTACGAGCAGTACTTC
CDR3 protein: CASSSQLPPDPYEQYF

D gene: TRBD2
J gene: TRBJ2-7
V gene: TRBV20-1
CDR3 length: 15
clone size: .
CDR3 DNA: TGCAGTGCCGACTCGACTAGCGGGAGCGCTGGGGAGCAGTACTTC
CDR3 protein: CSADSTSGSAGEQYF

D gene: .
J gene: TRBJ2-5
V gene: TRBV11-2
CDR3 length: 16
clone size: .
CDR3 DNA: TGTGCCAGCAGAGGTGACCCCGTGGCTCCTAAAGAGACCCAGTACTTC
CDR3 protein: CASRGDPVAPKETQYF

D gene: .
J gene: TRBJ1-5
V gene: TRBV19
CDR3 length: 13
clone size: few
CDR3 DNA: TGTGCCAGTAATCCCGGGCGGAATCAGCCCCAGCATTTT
CDR3 protein: CASNPGRNQPQHF

D gene: TRBD2
J gene: TRBJ2-3
V gene: TRBV25-1
CDR3 length: 17
clone size: few
CDR3 DNA: TGTGCCAGCAGTGAATACGGGTCGACTAGCGGGAGAGATACGCAGTATTTT
CDR3 protein: CASSEYGSTSGRDTQYF

D gene: TRBD2
J gene: TRBJ2-3
V gene: TRBV20-1
CDR3 length: 14
clone size: many
CDR3 DNA: TGCAGTGCCATAACTAGCGGGGGCACAGATACGCAGTATTTT
CDR3 protein: CSAITSGGTDTQYF

D gene: TRBD2
J gene: TRBJ2-1
V gene: TRBV24-1
CDR3 length: 17
clone size: .
CDR3 DNA: TGTGCCACCAGTGATTCGCCTACTAGCGGAGCCCGGTATGAGCAGTTCTTC
CDR3 protein: CATSDSPTSGARYEQFF

D gene: .
J gene: TRBJ2-3
V gene: TRBV2
CDR3 length: 13
clone size: many
CDR3 DNA: TGTGCCAGCAGGGTGCCAGAGCTTAGGGCGCAGTATTTT
CDR3 protein: CASRVPELRAQYF

D gene: .
J gene: TRBJ1-1
V gene: TRBV11-2
CDR3 length: 12
clone size: many
CDR3 DNA: TGTGCCAGCAGCTTTGGCCGACTTGAAGCTTTCTTT
CDR3 protein: CASSFGRLEAFF

D gene: TRBD1
J gene: TRBJ1-2
V gene: TRBV29-1
CDR3 length: 12
clone size: .
CDR3 DNA: TGCAGCGTACAGGGGGAGGTCGAAGGCTACACCTTC
CDR3 protein: CSVQGEVEGYTF

D gene: TRBD1
J gene: TRBJ1-3
V gene: TRBV12-3/TRBV12-4
CDR3 length: 16
clone size: .
CDR3 DNA: TGTGCCAGCAGTTTTGCGCAGGGGGCGTCTGGAAACACCATATATTTT
CDR3 protein: CASSFAQGASGNTIYF

D gene: .
J gene: TRBJ2-7
V gene: TRBV12-3/TRBV12-4
CDR3 length: 13
clone size: many
CDR3 DNA: TGTGCCAGCAGTTTGAGGTCGAGGGACGAGCAGTACTTC
CDR3 protein: CASSLRSRDEQYF

D gene: .
J gene: TRBJ2-7
V gene: TRBV20-1
CDR3 length: 14
clone size: .
CDR3 DNA: TGCAGTGCTAGTGGTCGGGGAGACTCCTACGAGCAGTACTTC
CDR3 protein: CSASGRGDSYEQYF

D gene: .
J gene: TRBJ2-1
V gene: TRBV6-1
CDR3 length: 13
clone size: many
CDR3 DNA: TGTGCCAGCAGTGAAGCAAACCAGAATGAGCAGTTCTTC
CDR3 protein: CASSEANQNEQFF

D gene: .
J gene: TRBJ1-5
V gene: TRBV19
CDR3 length: 13
clone size: .
CDR3 DNA: TGTGCCAGTAGTGATCCAGGGAATCAGCCCCAGCATTTT
CDR3 protein: CASSDPGNQPQHF

D gene: .
J gene: TRBJ1-1
V gene: TRBV29-1
CDR3 length: 12
clone size: many
CDR3 DNA: TGCAGCGTTGAGAGTTTGAACACTGAAGCTTTCTTT
CDR3 protein: CSVESLNTEAFF

D gene: .
J gene: TRBJ1-1
V gene: TRBV2
CDR3 length: 15
clone size: few
CDR3 DNA: TGTGCCAGCAGGATGGTGCCCGGGATGAACACTGAAGCTTTCTTT
CDR3 protein: CASRMVPGMNTEAFF

D gene: .
J gene: TRBJ1-1
V gene: TRBV7-9
CDR3 length: 13
clone size: many
CDR3 DNA: TGTGCCAGCAGCTTCGGGGCGAACACTGAAGCTTTCTTT
CDR3 protein: CASSFGANTEAFF

D gene: .
J gene: TRBJ1-2
V gene: TRBV4-1
CDR3 length: 14
clone size: few
CDR3 DNA: TGCGCCAGCAGCCATACAGGGAAGGACTATGGCTACACCTTC
CDR3 protein: CASSHTGKDYGYTF

D gene: .
J gene: TRBJ2-7
V gene: TRBV28
CDR3 length: 14
clone size: .
CDR3 DNA: TGTGCCAGCAGGGGGGGACGCCTCTCCTACGAGCAGTACTTC
CDR3 protein: CASRGGRLSYEQYF